A single sample gave rise to the 29 T cell receptor beta chains below, sequenced in a study of T-cell memory formation after mild COVID-19. Using its own MiXCR run on the 5' RACE reads, TCRdb lists one record per CDR3 protein. This sample carries about 430,000 distinct CDR3 sequences, about 24% of them seen once, and the ten largest clones take roughly 8.7%. The material sequenced was PBMCs or a T cell subset sorted from them (not recorded which). The receptor source for this set is an adult woman who had mild COVID-19 (a few samples of this study predate the infection). Cell type and time point are not known.

This chain links TRBV6-2 or TRBV6-3 with TRBJ2-1; TRBD1 matches 7 bases. The length of the CDR3 is 14 residues. Germline loops: CDR1 MNHEY, CDR2 SVGEGT. V lost 11 bases to trimming and J lost 0 bases; unmatched junction nucleotides: 7. Written as DNA, the CDR3 is TGTGCCGTAGATACAGGGGTCTCCTACAATGAGCAGTTCTTC. It translates to CAVDTGVSYNEQFF.

V gene TRBV7-9 combines with J gene TRBJ2-1, with a possible D match to TRBD2 (5 bases). Germline CDR1 and CDR2: SEHNR and FQNEAQ (reference sequence). Trimming took off 7 bases at V and 8 bases at J, with 12 bases between the two ends. CDR3 length: 12 amino acids. DNA for the CDR3: TGTGCCAGCACCCGTAGCGATCATGAGCAGTTCTTC. This codes for CASTRSDHEQFF.

This clonotype was counted between two and nine times. The chain combines TRBV9 with TRBJ1-1; D is perhaps TRBD1 (6 bases). V was cut by 4 bases and J by 1 base, with 14 bases left in between. This CDR3 contains 15 residues. Germline-derived CDR1 and CDR2 are SGDLS and YYNGEE. The CDR3 bases are TGTGCCAGCAGCACGCCGGGACATTCGAACACTGAAGCTTTCTTT. Protein sequence: CASSTPGHSNTEAFF.

This clonotype occurred a few times. The rearrangement uses TRBV6-2 or TRBV6-3 and TRBJ2-1; D tentatively fits TRBD1 or TRBD2 (6 bases each). The CDR3 spans 16 residues. V lost 7 bases, J lost 5 bases, and 21 bases lay in between. The germline CDR1 and CDR2 sequences are MNHEY and SVGEGT. The CDR3 sequence is CASIRTTRGANNEQFF. For the CDR3, the DNA is TGTGCCAGCATTCGGACCACAAGGGGGGCCAACAATGAGCAGTTCTTC.

The V call is TRBV7-8, the J call TRBJ1-3; perhaps TRBD1 as D (6 bases). V lost 4 bases and J lost 0, with 13 bases in between. Germline V gene data show CDR1 as SGHVS and CDR2 as FQNEAQ. This CDR3 region has 16 residues. CDR3 sequence reads: CASSSRGQISGNTIYF. Here the CDR3 DNA reads TGTGCCAGCAGCTCCCGCGGACAGATCTCTGGAAACACCATATATTTT.

The chain uses TRBV15 and TRBJ1-2; D is undetermined. V shed 0 bases and J shed 4 bases, with 12 bases lying between them. Per germline, CDR1 LNHNV and CDR2 YYDKDF (reference sequence). The CDR3 is made up of 15 amino acids. CDR3 amino acids: CATSRDRAGLYGYTF. For the CDR3, the DNA is TGTGCCACCAGCAGAGACCGGGCCGGACTCTATGGCTACACCTTC.

DNA of the CDR3: TGTGCCAGCAGTCCACACACAGGGGGCGGAATGCAGCCCCAGCATTTT. Amino acid sequence: CASSPHTGGGMQPQHF. The V and J genes are TRBV6-2 or TRBV6-3 and TRBJ1-5; 9 nucleotides match TRBD1. The V segment lost 5 bases and the J segment 7 bases; nucleotides outside the gene matches: 12. This CDR3 has 16 residues. Looked up from germline, CDR1 is MNHEY and CDR2 is SVGEGT.

J is TRBJ2-7 and V is TRBV7-6; D could derive from TRBD1 or TRBD2 (6 bases each). CDR1 and CDR2 from the germline V gene are SGHVS and FNYEAQ. The CDR3 spans 14 residues. Trimming stripped 5 bases from V and 5 bases from J, with 16 bases between. The CDR3 here is CASSIGRGLDEQYF. The CDR3, as DNA: TGTGCCAGCAGCATCGGCCGGGGGCTGGACGAGCAGTACTTC.

CDR3 loop: CASSQVQGIFPGANVLTF. The CDR3 DNA reads as TGCGCCAGCAGCCAAGTGCAGGGTATATTCCCTGGGGCCAACGTCCTGACTTTC. The chain joins TRBV4-1 to TRBJ2-6; D is possibly TRBD1 (5 bases). V was trimmed by 1 base and J by 2 bases, leaving 15 bases between them. The CDR3 has 18 amino acids. Germline CDR1 reads MGHRA; CDR2 reads YSYEKL.

This clonotype came up a few times. V gene TRBV3-1 combines with J gene TRBJ2-5; possibly TRBD1 for D (6 bases). Trimming stripped 3 bases from V and 4 bases from J, with 9 bases between. The CDR3 has 13 residues. From germline, CDR1 is LGHDT and CDR2 YNNKEL (reference sequence). This CDR3 reads CASSQRGTETQYF. CDR3 nucleotide sequence: TGTGCCAGCAGCCAGAGGGGGACAGAGACCCAGTACTTC.

The J gene is TRBJ1-5, the V gene TRBV12-5, with D maybe TRBD1 (5 bases). CDR1 is LGHNT, CDR2 FRNRAP, per germline. This CDR3 has 14 residues. The V and J ends lost 2 bases and 4 bases respectively, with 9 bases between them. The CDR3 region has the DNA TGTGCTAGTGGTTTGTTGGACACTAATCAGCCCCAGCATTTT. As protein: CASGLLDTNQPQHF.

The V call is TRBV6-5, the J call TRBJ2-5, with D possibly being TRBD2 (6 bases). The CDR3 consists of 14 residues. V was pared by 0 bases and J by 3 bases, with 8 bases between. In germline, CDR1 is MNHEY, CDR2 SVGAGI. CDR3 DNA sequence: TGTGCCAGCAGTTACTCGTGGGGGGAAGAGACCCAGTACTTC. Translation: CASSYSWGEETQYF.

This sequence joins TRBV4-2 and TRBJ1-2; D unclear. The CDR3 covers 14 residues. V dropped 3 bases and J dropped 3 bases, with 11 bases sitting between them. Germline V gene lookup returns CDR1 LGHNA and CDR2 YNFKEQ. The CDR3 nucleotides are TGTGCCAGCAGCCAGGGAACAAGGGACTATGGCTACACCTTC. This gives the protein CASSQGTRDYGYTF.

The chain employs TRBV5-1 and TRBJ2-6; D remains unclear. Germline assignment: CDR1 SGHRS and CDR2 YFSETQ. With 0 bases removed from V and 0 bases from J, the gap between germline ends came to 7 bases. This CDR3 spans 16 amino acids. This CDR3 reads CASSLGQFSGANVLTF. CDR3 sequence (DNA): TGCGCCAGCAGCTTGGGACAATTCTCTGGGGCCAACGTCCTGACTTTC.

The chain combines TRBV27 with TRBJ1-1; the D is unclear. Trimming removed 5 bases from V and 0 bases from J, with 13 bases in between. The CDR3 has 15 residues. The germline CDR1 and CDR2 sequences are MNHEY and SMNVEV (reference sequence). CDR3 in amino acids: CASSVYGNMNTEAFF. The CDR3 nucleotides are TGTGCCAGCAGTGTTTATGGGAACATGAACACTGAAGCTTTCTTT.

The gene calls are TRBV12-3 or TRBV12-4 and TRBJ2-3; 9 bases agree with TRBD2. This CDR3 spans 15 amino acids. V lost 6 bases, J lost 2 bases, and 6 bases stayed unmatched. CDR3 sequence: CASRPGTSYTDTQYF. Written as DNA, the CDR3 is TGTGCCAGCAGGCCCGGGACTAGCTACACAGATACGCAGTATTTT.

This chain connects TRBV20-1 to TRBJ2-7; 8 bases align to TRBD2. Germline V gene data show CDR1 as DFQATT and CDR2 as SNEGSKA (reference sequence). V shed 4 bases, J shed 2 bases, and the junction held 10 bases outside the gene matches. The CDR3 covers 15 residues. Here the CDR3 reads CSANPYSGAAYEQYF. CDR3 bases: TGCAGTGCTAACCCCTATAGCGGGGCTGCCTACGAGCAGTACTTC.

This clonotype came up once. The genes are TRBV15 and TRBJ1-3; D not certain. From germline, CDR1 is LNHNV and CDR2 YYDKDF (reference sequence). V gave up 0 bases and J gave up 7 bases, with 16 bases separating them. The CDR3 is made up of 16 amino acids. CDR3 protein: CATSRELKGIGNTIYF. CDR3 sequence (DNA): TGTGCCACCAGCAGAGAATTAAAGGGAATAGGGAACACCATATATTTT.

The chain combines TRBV20-1 with TRBJ2-2, with 12 bases lining up with TRBD1. The trim removed 4 bases at V and 7 bases at J, leaving 16 bases unmatched. The CDR3 is 18 residues long. Germline CDR1 DFQATT, CDR2 SNEGSKA (reference sequence). CDR3 in amino acids: CSATGTGGEFSVGGELFF. The CDR3 DNA reads as TGCAGTGCTACCGGGACAGGGGGCGAATTTTCCGTCGGCGGGGAGCTGTTTTTT.

This sequence joins TRBV5-5 and TRBJ2-3, with 8 bases matching TRBD2. The germline V gene encodes CDR1 SGHKS and CDR2 YYEKEE (reference sequence). The CDR3 totals 17 residues. V was pared by 0 bases and J by 2 bases, with 8 bases of the junction left unmatched. The CDR3 DNA reads TGTGCCAGCAGCTTGGAAGACCGGGGGGGTGTCACAGATACGCAGTATTTT. This encodes CASSLEDRGGVTDTQYF.

This clonotype was detected only once. The genes are TRBV18 and TRBJ2-1; TRBD2 is a possible D gene (5 bases). Trimming removed 5 bases at V and 6 bases at J, with 14 bases between. In germline, CDR1 is KGHSH, CDR2 LQKENI. The CDR3 runs to 14 residues. The CDR3 loop is CASSDYQGSNEQFF. CDR3 nucleotides: TGTGCCAGCTCAGATTACCAAGGGAGCAATGAGCAGTTCTTC.

This chain links TRBV30 with TRBJ1-2; a weak D match, TRBD1 (5 bases). This CDR3 has 13 amino acids. V lost 0 bases to trimming and J lost 11 bases, with 16 bases between them. Germline-derived CDR1 and CDR2 are GTSNPN and SVGIG (reference sequence). This CDR3 is CAWSVGDGLLYTF. The CDR3 nucleotides read TGTGCCTGGAGTGTGGGGGACGGATTGCTTTACACCTTC.

The V gene is TRBV15, the J gene TRBJ2-5; no clear D gene. This CDR3 is built from 13 residues. Germline CDR1 and CDR2: LNHNV and YYDKDF (reference sequence). The V and J ends lost 6 bases and 2 bases respectively, with 10 bases between them. For the CDR3, the DNA is TGTGCCACCAGTCCCCGACGTCAAGAGACCCAGTACTTC. Translation: CATSPRRQETQYF.

The genes are TRBV7-2 and TRBJ2-2, with D possibly being TRBD1 or TRBD2 (5 bases each). V gave up 2 bases and J gave up 6 bases, with 16 bases separating them. CDR3 size: 16 residues. Germline V gene sequence: CDR1 SGHTA, CDR2 FQGNSA. The CDR3 loop is CASSLWLSGTPGELFF. The CDR3 DNA reads TGTGCCAGCAGCTTATGGTTGTCAGGGACCCCCGGGGAGCTGTTTTTT. The full variable domain, in which reference TRBV7-2 and TRBJ2-2 provide the parts outside the CDR3, is GAGVSQSPSNKVTEKGKDVELRCDPISGHTALYWYRQSLGQGLEFLIYFQGNSAPDKSGLPSDRFSAERTGGSVSTLTIQRTQQEDSAVYLCASSLWLSGTPGELFFGEGSRLTVL.

The genes are TRBV12-3 or TRBV12-4 and TRBJ1-3; no clear D. The ends were cut back, 6 bases at V and 0 bases at J, with 12 bases in the middle. The CDR3 sequence is 15 residues long. CDR3 loop: CASSPRSYSGNTIYF. CDR3 DNA sequence: TGTGCCAGCAGCCCCAGGTCTTACTCTGGAAACACCATATATTTT.

CDR3 nucleotide sequence: TGTGCCAGCAGGCCTACAGGGGTCGAAGAGACCCAGTACTTC. This codes for CASRPTGVEETQYF. V gene TRBV12-3 or TRBV12-4 combines with J gene TRBJ2-5; 7 nucleotides align to TRBD1. V shed 6 bases, J shed 3 bases, and the junction held 7 bases outside the gene matches. The CDR3 covers 14 residues.

V usage is TRBV19 and J usage is TRBJ2-7, with D perhaps given as TRBD1 or TRBD2 (5 bases each). The V and J ends lost 4 bases and 7 bases respectively, with 17 bases between them. CDR1 is LNHDA and CDR2 is SQIVND in the germline V gene (reference sequence). The CDR3 has 14 residues. CDR3 sequence (DNA): TGTGCCAGTAGTACCCCGGGACGGTTATCAGAGCAGTACTTC. This gives the protein CASSTPGRLSEQYF.

Only a few counts were recorded for this clonotype. The CDR3 protein is CASTTTGSSYNEQFF. The CDR3 DNA reads TGTGCCAGCACAACTACAGGGAGCTCCTACAATGAGCAGTTCTTC. The chain carries TRBV7-2 and TRBJ2-1; D perhaps matches TRBD1 (6 bases). In germline, CDR1 is SGHTA, CDR2 FQGNSA. This CDR3 contains 15 residues. V was cut by 7 bases and J by 0 bases, with 13 bases left in between.

CDR3 loop: CASSHNTVGNTGELFF. The CDR3 DNA sequence: TGCGCCAGCAGCCATAATACGGTTGGGAACACCGGGGAGCTGTTTTTT. The chain recombines TRBV4-1 with TRBJ2-2; D remains unclear. V was pared by 3 bases and J by 1 base, with 12 bases between. The CDR3 is 16 residues long. Germline values: CDR1 MGHRA, CDR2 YSYEKL.